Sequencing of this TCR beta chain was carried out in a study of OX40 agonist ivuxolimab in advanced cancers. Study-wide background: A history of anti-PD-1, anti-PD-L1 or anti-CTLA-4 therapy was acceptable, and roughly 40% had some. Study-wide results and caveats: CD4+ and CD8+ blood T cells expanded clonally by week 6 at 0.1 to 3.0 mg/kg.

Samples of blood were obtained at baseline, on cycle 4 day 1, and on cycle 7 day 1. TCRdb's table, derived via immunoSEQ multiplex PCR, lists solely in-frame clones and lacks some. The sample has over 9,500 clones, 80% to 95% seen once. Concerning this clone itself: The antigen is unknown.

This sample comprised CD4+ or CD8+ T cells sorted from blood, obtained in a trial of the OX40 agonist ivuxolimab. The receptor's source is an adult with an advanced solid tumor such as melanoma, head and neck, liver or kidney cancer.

CDR3 sequence (DNA): TGCGCCAGCAGCCAAGCTCCAGGTAATCAGCCCCAGCATTTT. Translation: CASSQAPGNQPQHF. This chain uses TRBV4-1 with TRBJ1-5; the D is unclear. Looked up from germline, CDR1 is MGHRA and CDR2 is YSYEKL. The CDR3 is 14 amino acids. V was pared by 1 base and J by 4 bases, with 8 bases between.